A single sample is the source of the 10 T cell receptor beta chains below, sequenced in a study of identical twins' blood T cells. TCRdb used MiXCR to reprocess the 5' RACE reads, holding one entry per CDR3 protein. This repertoire shows 350,000 to 400,000 distinct CDR3 sequences, about 28% found once; its top ten account for 6% to 7%. Sequenced: PBMCs. These receptors were obtained from a woman aged 18 to 49 in good health.

This sequence joins TRBV5-1 and TRBJ1-2, with D hard to call. The germline CDR1 and CDR2 sequences are SGHRS and YFSETQ. This CDR3 has 13 amino acids. Trimming shortened V by 2 bases and J by 2 bases, and 7 bases separated the two germline ends. CDR3 region: CASSFTENYGYTF. In nucleotides, the CDR3 is TGCGCCAGCAGCTTTACCGAAAACTATGGCTACACCTTC. The variable domain in full, completed from reference TRBV5-1 and TRBJ1-2, reads KAGVTQTPRYLIKTRGQQVTLSCSPISGHRSVSWYQQTPGQGLQFLFEYFSETQRNKGNFPGRFSGRQFSNSRSEMNVSTLELGDSALYLCASSFTENYGYTFGSGTRLTVV.

This clonotype was observed a few times. The gene calls are TRBV7-2 and TRBJ1-6; D is undetermined. The V gene lost 4 bases and the J gene lost 10 bases, with 11 bases spanning the gap. Germline V gene sequence: CDR1 SGHTA, CDR2 FQGNSA. The CDR3 consists of 13 residues. The CDR3 bases are TGTGCCAGCAGCTGGGGTTTGCGGTCACCCCTCCACTTT. Translation: CASSWGLRSPLHF. Complete variable domain (other parts from reference TRBV7-2 and TRBJ1-6): GAGVSQSPSNKVTEKGKDVELRCDPISGHTALYWYRQSLGQGLEFLIYFQGNSAPDKSGLPSDRFSAERTGGSVSTLTIQRTQQEDSAVYLCASSWGLRSPLHFGNGTRLTVT.

The chain is built from TRBV6-2 or TRBV6-3 and TRBJ2-4; D is undetermined. V lost 0 bases, J lost 0 bases, and 6 bases lay in between. Per the germline V gene, CDR1 is MNHEY and CDR2 is SVGEGT. CDR3 length equals 15 residues. The CDR3 DNA reads TGTGCCAGCAGTTACTCGAACATAGCCAAAAACATTCAGTACTTC. Amino acid sequence: CASSYSNIAKNIQYF.

Many counts were recorded for this clonotype. V gene TRBV28 combines with J gene TRBJ1-5; D might be TRBD1 (5 bases). This CDR3 spans 12 amino acids. Deletions cut 4 bases from V and 6 bases from J, with 7 bases between. CDR1 is MDHEN and CDR2 is SYDVKM in the germline V gene. Written as DNA, the CDR3 is TGTGCCAGCAGTTCCACAGGTCAGCCCCAGCATTTT. This encodes CASSSTGQPQHF.

This sequence joins TRBV9 and TRBJ1-2, with D possibly TRBD1 on 5 matching bases. CDR3 length equals 15 residues. V shed 3 bases and J shed 0 bases, with 12 bases lying between them. From germline, CDR1 is SGDLS and CDR2 YYNGEE. The CDR3 bases are TGTGCCAGCAGCGGAGGGGTTTCACCTAACTATGGCTACACCTTC. Translation gives CASSGGVSPNYGYTF. The entire variable domain, with the rest obtained from reference TRBV9 and TRBJ1-2, is as follows: DSGVTQTPKHLITATGQRVTLRCSPRSGDLSVYWYQQSLDQGLQFLIQYYNGEERAKGNILERFSAQQFPDLHSELNLSSLELGDSALYFCASSGGVSPNYGYTFGSGTRLTVV.

Only a few counts were recorded for this clonotype. This chain joins TRBV11-2 and TRBJ1-1, with 7 positions matching TRBD1. V was clipped by 1 base and J by 10 bases; unmatched bases: 18. From germline, CDR1 is SGHAT and CDR2 FQNNGV. The CDR3 extends over 17 amino acids. Here the CDR3 reads CASSLAFSGTGASGAFF. As DNA, the CDR3 is TGTGCCAGCAGCTTAGCTTTCTCGGGCACAGGGGCATCGGGAGCTTTCTTT.

This clonotype was seen a few times. This chain links TRBV7-2 with TRBJ2-7; D ambiguous. Trimming took 7 bases from V and 3 from J, leaving 16 bases between them. Germline-derived CDR1 and CDR2 are SGHTA and FQGNSA. CDR3 length: 14 residues. The CDR3 DNA follows: TGTGCCAGCACCCGGGCCTTTATGAGCTACGAGCAGTACTTC. Its translation is CASTRAFMSYEQYF.

The rearrangement links TRBV7-2 to TRBJ1-1; D gene ambiguous. The germline CDR1 and CDR2 sequences are SGHTA and FQGNSA. The CDR3 sequence is 13 residues long. Trimming cost V 2 bases and J 3 bases, with 7 bases left between them. The CDR3 region is CASSLISYTEAFF. CDR3 DNA: TGTGCCAGCAGCTTAATCAGTTACACTGAAGCTTTCTTT.

The chain is built from TRBV20-1 and TRBJ1-1; D gene unclear. This CDR3 comprises 14 residues. Germline loops: CDR1 DFQATT, CDR2 SNEGSKA (reference sequence). Trimming cost V 0 bases and J 6 bases, with 14 bases left between them. Here the CDR3 DNA reads TGCAGTGCTAGAGATGGATCGATAGTATCTGAAGCTTTCTTT. It specifies CSARDGSIVSEAFF.

This clonotype has a count of ten or more. The chain recombines TRBV20-1 with TRBJ1-1; D unresolved. The CDR3 has 13 residues. V lost 5 bases and J 3 bases, leaving 13 bases between the germline ends. The germline V gene has CDR1 DFQATT and CDR2 SNEGSKA (reference sequence). The CDR3 DNA follows: TGCAGTGCTCCAAGAAGGGTGGACACTGAAGCTTTCTTT. This sequence encodes CSAPRRVDTEAFF.